This T cell receptor beta chain was documented in a study of CXCR3-negative and CXCR3-positive naive CD8 T cells. Findings and caveats of the study: CXCR3-positive naive cells carried more hydrophobic TRB CDR3s than CXCR3-negative ones. Both naive subsets showed comparably high diversity, and memory CD8+ cells showed much lower diversity.

UMI-tagged TRB cDNA libraries were built via 5' RACE. Following a re-call of the 5' RACE reads, TCRdb has one entry per CDR3 protein and lacks DNA. Its clone listing holds some 150,000 distinct CDR3 sequences. With 300,000 cells each, the CD8+ T cell subsets were individually sorted in triplicate. Concerning this clonotype: Antigen: not known.

The material sequenced was naive CXCR3+ CD8+ T cells from blood. The subset here: CD45RO-CCR7+CD27+CD95- naive CD8+ T cells expressing CXCR3 (TNR3+). This TCR was sampled from a human donor in good health. Some clones in this sample may be carry-over from other donors' samples.

CDR3 sequence reads: CASTLGGAGEQYF. This chain links TRBV12-3 or TRBV12-4 with TRBJ2-7; TCRdb's assignment of TRBD1 cannot be checked, as there is no DNA. CDR3 length: 13 residues.